This passage covers 29 T cell receptor beta chains from one sample sequenced in a study of beta chain features in type 1 diabetes. These receptors have no known antigen. All of the isolated RNA was reverse transcribed, so expressed TCRB transcripts were sequenced. Produced via immunoSEQ multiplex PCR; TCRdb's table is partial and in-frame only. The sample records 250,000 or so clones, 20% being singletons. Study-level results: Type 1 diabetes patients had moderately but significantly shorter TCRB CDR3s in all four CD4+ subsets.

The sequencing sample was made of naive CD4+ T cells from blood. The receptors here all came from a woman in her forties with type 1 diabetes.

This clone was detected only a few times. The V and J genes are TRBV18 and TRBJ1-2; TRBD1 matches at 10 bases. Per the germline V gene, CDR1 is KGHSH and CDR2 is LQKENI. Unmatched junction bases numbered 4, after V lost 1 base and J lost 5 bases. This CDR3 region has 15 residues. CDR3 bases: TGTGCCAGCTCACCACAAACGGGACAGGGGTATGGCTACACCTTC. It yields the protein CASSPQTGQGYGYTF.

The genes are TRBV27 and TRBJ2-5; tentatively, D is TRBD1 (5 bases). The CDR3 is made up of 13 amino acids. Germline V CDR1 and CDR2: MNHEY, SMNVEV (reference sequence). The ends were cut back, 3 bases at V and 5 bases at J, with 10 bases in the middle. The CDR3 nucleotides are TGTGCCAGCAGTTTCCAGGGATGGGAGACCCAGTACTTC. It translates to CASSFQGWETQYF.

The V and J genes are TRBV11-2 and TRBJ2-7; D might be TRBD1 (6 bases). Trimming removed 1 base from V and 12 bases from J, with 22 bases in between. Germline V gene lookup returns CDR1 SGHAT and CDR2 FQNNGV. CDR3 length: 15 residues. The CDR3 DNA reads as TGTGCCAGCAGCTTAGTGGGACACCCACCGGGCCCCCGGTACTTC. Translation gives CASSLVGHPPGPRYF.

The rearrangement joins TRBV10-3 to TRBJ1-1; 8 bases fit TRBD1. V was clipped by 5 bases and J by 10 bases; unmatched bases: 12. The CDR3 consists of 14 residues. Germline V gene data show CDR1 as ENHRY and CDR2 as SYGVKD. The CDR3 nucleotides read TGTGCCATCAGTTCCTCGACAGGGGAAGAAGTAGCTTTCTTT. Protein sequence: CAISSSTGEEVAFF.

The V and J genes are TRBV30 and TRBJ2-7; D is unresolved. The CDR3 covers 14 residues. Trimming cost V 4 bases and J 0 bases, with 13 bases left between them. Looked up from germline, CDR1 is GTSNPN and CDR2 is SVGIG (reference sequence). The chain's CDR3 is CAWTAPTASYEQYF. The CDR3 region has the DNA TGTGCCTGGACCGCCCCCACTGCCTCCTACGAGCAGTACTTC.

This clone has a single count. The V call is TRBV28, the J call TRBJ1-2, with D possibly being TRBD1 (5 bases). The CDR3 contains 11 residues. Trimming pared 6 bases from V and 3 bases from J, leaving 5 bases between. Germline-derived CDR1 and CDR2 are MDHEN and SYDVKM. In nucleotides, the CDR3 is TGTGCCAGCAGCAGGGACTATGGCTACACCTTC. Amino acids: CASSRDYGYTF.

In this sample, this clone turned up a few times. The V call is TRBV30, the J call TRBJ2-1, with TRBD2 identical over 7 bases. After removal of 3 bases from V and 1 base from J, the junction contained 12 bases not matched to a gene. The V gene's germline CDR1 is GTSNPN and CDR2 SVGIG (reference sequence). This CDR3 is built from 17 residues. The CDR3 region is CAWRAGGGASSYNEQFF. The DNA of the CDR3 is TGTGCCTGGAGGGCTGGGGGAGGGGCCTCGTCCTACAATGAGCAGTTCTTC.

V and J are TRBV29-1 and TRBJ2-3, with TRBD1 identical over 10 bases. The CDR3 is 15 residues long. Germline V gives CDR1 SQVTM, CDR2 ANQGSEA. Losses at the gene ends were 3 bases for V and 3 bases for J; bases not matched to a gene: 6. The CDR3 nucleotides are TGCAGCGTTGAGGGACAGGGGATCGGTACAGATACGCAGTATTTT. Its protein product is CSVEGQGIGTDTQYF.

The chain employs TRBV4-3 and TRBJ2-5, with TRBD2 matching over 10 bases. The CDR3 spans 15 residues. Per the germline V gene, CDR1 is LGHNA and CDR2 is YSLEER. With 4 bases clipped from V and 8 bases from J, the junction kept 10 bases outside the gene matches. CDR3 in amino acids: CASSLNPGTSDTQYF. The CDR3 DNA follows: TGCGCCAGCAGCCTCAACCCTGGGACTAGCGACACCCAGTACTTC.

The chain carries TRBV27 and TRBJ2-7; D not certain. Deletions cut 3 bases from V and 6 bases from J, with 12 bases between. The length of the CDR3 is 13 residues. Looked up from germline, CDR1 is MNHEY and CDR2 is SMNVEV (reference sequence). The CDR3 coding sequence is TGTGCCAGCAGTTTCGGCGGAGTGGCCGAGCAGTACTTC. Protein sequence: CASSFGGVAEQYF.

The V call is TRBV18, the J call TRBJ2-1; 7 nucleotides match TRBD1. J lost 7 bases, V lost 4 bases, and 4 bases had no gene match. This CDR3 spans 13 amino acids. Germline V gene data show CDR1 as KGHSH and CDR2 as LQKENI. The CDR3 DNA reads as TGTGCCAGCTCACTTTCACAGGGGAATGAGCAGTTCTTC. Amino acids: CASSLSQGNEQFF.

The chain couples TRBV30 to TRBJ1-5; maybe TRBD1 (6 bases). Trimming stripped 3 bases from V and 4 bases from J, with 16 bases between. The CDR3 is 15 amino acids. Germline CDR1 is GTSNPN and CDR2 is SVGIG (reference sequence). The CDR3, as DNA: TGTGCCTGGAGAACAGGGAGAGGTGGGAATCAGCCCCAGCATTTT. Its protein product is CAWRTGRGGNQPQHF.

This clone turned up a few times. The rearrangement links TRBV6-6 to TRBJ1-2, with 8 bases that match TRBD1. CDR1 and CDR2 (germline): MNHNY, SVGAGI (reference sequence). Trimming removed 5 bases from V and 5 bases from J; junction bases left unmatched: 4. There are 13 residues in the CDR3. The DNA for the CDR3 is TGTGCCAGCAGTCGGGACAGGCTTTATGGCTACACCTTC. Translation: CASSRDRLYGYTF.

This sequence joins TRBV29-1 and TRBJ1-2, with 10 nucleotides matching TRBD1. The junction had 11 bases not matched to a gene; V was cut back by 6 bases and J by 1 base. Germline V gene lookup returns CDR1 SQVTM and CDR2 ANQGSEA. CDR3 length: 16 residues. The CDR3 region is CSVGPAGTGVNYGYTF. CDR3 nucleotides: TGCAGCGTGGGTCCTGCCGGGACAGGGGTTAACTATGGCTACACCTTC. The variable domain in full, with the rest retrieved from reference TRBV29-1 and TRBJ1-2, is SAVISQKPSRDICQRGTSLTIQCQVDSQVTMMFWYRQQPGQSLTLIATANQGSEATYESGFVIDKFPISRPNLTFSTLTVSNMSPEDSSIYLCSVGPAGTGVNYGYTFGSGTRLTVV.

This sequence joins TRBV14 and TRBJ1-6, with 7 bases identical to TRBD1. With V trimmed by 2 bases and J by 8 bases, 6 bases remained unmatched. Per the germline V gene, CDR1 is SGHDN and CDR2 is FVKESK. This CDR3 region has 15 residues. In DNA form, the CDR3 reads TGTGCCAGCAGCCAAACAGGGGTTCGGGATTCACCCCTCCACTTT. Encoded protein: CASSQTGVRDSPLHF.

The chain recombines TRBV28 with TRBJ2-5; 7 bases line up with TRBD1. There are 15 residues in the CDR3. Germline V gene sequence: CDR1 MDHEN, CDR2 SYDVKM. Unmatched junction bases numbered 6, after V lost 4 bases and J lost 1 base. The DNA for the CDR3 is TGTGCCAGCAGTTGGGGACAGCGCGGCCAAGAGACCCAGTACTTC. Protein product: CASSWGQRGQETQYF. Filled out from reference TRBV28 and TRBJ2-5, the complete variable domain reads DVKVTQSSRYLVKRTGEKVFLECVQDMDHENMFWYRQDPGLGLRLIYFSYDVKMKEKGDIPEGYSVSREKKERFSLILESASTNQTSMYLCASSWGQRGQETQYFGPGTRLLVL.

V is TRBV5-4 and J is TRBJ2-2; no clear D. Germline V gene sequence: CDR1 SGHNT, CDR2 YYREEE (reference sequence). Trimming shortened V by 0 bases and J by 5 bases, and 8 bases separated the two germline ends. This CDR3 is 14 amino acids long. CDR3 nucleotide sequence: TGTGCCAGCAGCTTGGACGGTTCTACCGGGGAGCTGTTTTTT. Its protein product is CASSLDGSTGELFF.

This clone was recorded a few times. Compared with germline, one end of the junction differs, possibly owing to a read error. Here the CDR3 reads CASSLARAGYNEQFF. CDR3 DNA: TGTGCCAGCAGCCTAGCCCGTGCGGGCTACAATGAGCAGTTCTTC. This chain uses TRBV7-9 with TRBJ2-1; maybe TRBD2 (5 bases). Germline V CDR1 and CDR2: SEHNR, FQNEAQ (reference sequence). The CDR3 runs 15 residues.

This clone appeared a few times. The gene calls are TRBV30 and TRBJ1-1, with D tentatively TRBD1 (6 bases). Germline CDR1 reads GTSNPN; CDR2 reads SVGIG (reference sequence). Trimming left V 1 base short and J 3 bases short, with 12 bases between. The CDR3 contains 14 residues. In nucleotides, the CDR3 is TGTGCCTGGAGTGCGTCAAGGGGGTACACTGAAGCTTTCTTT. Its protein product is CAWSASRGYTEAFF.

V usage is TRBV27 and J usage is TRBJ1-6; D remains ambiguous. Trimming removed 3 bases from V and 10 bases from J, with 7 bases in between. The CDR3 loop spans 12 amino acids. CDR1 and CDR2 from the germline V gene are MNHEY and SMNVEV (reference sequence). CDR3 sequence: CASSFRESPLHF. DNA of the CDR3: TGTGCCAGCAGTTTCCGGGAATCACCCCTCCACTTT.

This clone was observed a few times. This chain joins TRBV9 and TRBJ2-3; 12 nucleotides agree with TRBD2. There are 16 residues in the CDR3. V lost 4 bases to trimming and J lost 2 bases; unmatched junction nucleotides: 5. The V gene's germline CDR1 is SGDLS and CDR2 YYNGEE. This chain's CDR3 is CASSLGLAGATDTQYF. The CDR3 region has the DNA TGTGCCAGCAGCCTGGGACTAGCGGGCGCCACAGATACGCAGTATTTT.

The chain uses TRBV5-1 and TRBJ2-3; TRBD2 matches at 8 bases. Per the germline V gene, CDR1 is SGHRS and CDR2 is YFSETQ. Unmatched junction bases numbered 10, after V lost 4 bases and J lost 3 bases. There are 16 residues in the CDR3. For the CDR3, the DNA is TGCGCCAGCAGCGCCGGGGGGGGCGGTGGGACAGATACGCAGTATTTT. Protein: CASSAGGGGGTDTQYF. Based on the CDR3 plus reference TRBV5-1 and TRBJ2-3, the full variable domain is KAGVTQTPRYLIKTRGQQVTLSCSPISGHRSVSWYQQTPGQGLQFLFEYFSETQRNKGNFPGRFSGRQFSNSRSEMNVSTLELGDSALYLCASSAGGGGGTDTQYFGPGTRLTVL.

The chain combines TRBV5-1 with TRBJ2-7; 7 bases align to TRBD1. Per germline, CDR1 SGHRS and CDR2 YFSETQ. J gave up 0 bases and V 3 bases, and 6 bases lay outside the gene matches. This CDR3 is built from 15 residues. CDR3 region: CASSSGTARSYEQYF. CDR3 in DNA: TGCGCCAGCAGCTCCGGGACAGCCCGCTCCTACGAGCAGTACTTC.

This chain links TRBV6-6 with TRBJ2-5; the D gene is possibly TRBD2 (5 bases). Trimming stripped 7 bases from V and 2 bases from J, with 8 bases between. The germline V gene encodes CDR1 MNHNY and CDR2 SVGAGI (reference sequence). This CDR3 has 12 amino acids. CDR3: CASNTGQETQYF. CDR3 bases: TGTGCCAGCAATACGGGACAAGAGACCCAGTACTTC.

V is TRBV19 and J is TRBJ2-5, with D maybe TRBD1 (5 bases). The CDR3 runs 13 residues. The V end lost 7 bases, the J end lost 7 bases, and 16 bases lay between the germline ends. Germline lookup yields CDR1 LNHDA and CDR2 SQIVND (reference sequence). CDR3 residues: CASTAGHPGTQYF. Written as DNA, the CDR3 is TGTGCCAGTACGGCAGGGCATCCCGGGACCCAGTACTTC.

This clone has only one observation. The chain joins TRBV5-1 to TRBJ2-3, with 8 bases identical to TRBD2. The CDR3 extends over 16 amino acids. Germline-derived CDR1 and CDR2 are SGHRS and YFSETQ. V was pared by 5 bases and J by 4 bases, with 12 bases of the junction left unmatched. The DNA for the CDR3 is TGCGCCAGCAGGATTGGACTAGCCCTCTTCGCAGATACGCAGTATTTT. As protein: CASRIGLALFADTQYF. The full variable domain, with the rest looked up from reference TRBV5-1 and TRBJ2-3, is KAGVTQTPRYLIKTRGQQVTLSCSPISGHRSVSWYQQTPGQGLQFLFEYFSETQRNKGNFPGRFSGRQFSNSRSEMNVSTLELGDSALYLCASRIGLALFADTQYFGPGTRLTVL.

This chain joins TRBV7-2 and TRBJ2-2, with D possibly being TRBD2 (5 bases). Trimming took off 1 base at V and 2 bases at J, with 8 bases between the two ends. The germline gives CDR1 SGHTA, CDR2 FQGNSA. This CDR3 comprises 15 residues. CDR3 amino acids: CASSLGRGNTGELFF. The CDR3 DNA sequence: TGTGCCAGCAGCTTAGGACGGGGTAACACCGGGGAGCTGTTTTTT.

Points on this clone: This sample also contains other DNA sequences that code for the same CDR3. This chain connects TRBV11-2 to TRBJ2-3, with a tentative D call TRBD1 (6 bases). V was shortened by 3 bases and J by 2 bases, with 12 bases between the two germline ends. This CDR3 contains 15 residues. From germline, CDR1 is SGHAT and CDR2 FQNNGV. The CDR3: CASSLGAGVTDTQYF. The CDR3 nucleotides read TGTGCCAGCAGCTTGGGGGCAGGTGTCACAGATACGCAGTATTTT.

There are a few counts of this clone. This sequence joins TRBV19 and TRBJ2-1, with D perhaps TRBD1 (5 bases). V lost 8 bases, J lost 8 bases, and 19 bases lay in between. CDR1 is LNHDA, CDR2 SQIVND, per germline (reference sequence). This CDR3 spans 14 amino acids. This CDR3 reads CASRRLDNLDEQFF. The CDR3 DNA follows: TGTGCCAGTCGTCGTCTGGACAATCTCGATGAGCAGTTCTTC. Supplemented by reference TRBV19 and TRBJ2-1, the full variable domain reads DGGITQSPKYLFRKEGQNVTLSCEQNLNHDAMYWYRQDPGQGLRLIYYSQIVNDFQKGDIAEGYSVSREKKESFPLTVTSAQKNPTAFYLCASRRLDNLDEQFFGPGTRLTVL.